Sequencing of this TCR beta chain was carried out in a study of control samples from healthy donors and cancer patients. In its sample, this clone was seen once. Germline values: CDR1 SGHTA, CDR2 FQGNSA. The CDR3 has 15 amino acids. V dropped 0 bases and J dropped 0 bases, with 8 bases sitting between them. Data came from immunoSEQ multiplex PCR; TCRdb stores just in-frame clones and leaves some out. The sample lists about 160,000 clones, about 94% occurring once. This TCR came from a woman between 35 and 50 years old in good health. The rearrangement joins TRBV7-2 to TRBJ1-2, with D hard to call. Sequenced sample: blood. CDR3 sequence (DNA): TGTGCCAGCAGCTTAGCGGACTCAGCTAACTATGGCTACACCTTC. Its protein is CASSLADSANYGYTF.